A single sample is the source of the 15 T cell receptor beta chains below, sequenced in a study of CD8 T cells in ankylosing spondylitis. Using its own MiXCR run on the 5' RACE reads, TCRdb lists one record per CDR3 protein. The top ten hold 4.5% to 6% of the sample, which has about 150,000 distinct CDR3 sequences, roughly 34% seen once. Sequenced input: synovial fluid, either unsorted or a sorted T cell fraction (not recorded which). These TCRs come from a male donor with ankylosing spondylitis.

This chain links TRBV7-8 with TRBJ1-5, with 9 nucleotides matching TRBD1. The V gene's germline CDR1 is SGHVS and CDR2 FQNEAQ. There are 15 residues in the CDR3. Trimming cost V 5 bases and J 7 bases; bases outside gene matches: 9. The DNA of the CDR3 is TGTGCCAGCAGCCCTAGGACAGGGGATAGGCAGCCCCAGCATTTT. Its protein product is CASSPRTGDRQPQHF.

The chain uses TRBV19 and TRBJ2-5; D unresolved. The germline CDR1 and CDR2 sequences are LNHDA and SQIVND (reference sequence). This CDR3 region has 13 residues. V was cut by 8 bases and J by 1 base, with 11 bases left in between. In DNA form, the CDR3 reads TGTGCCAGTGGCCATGGGTCCCAAGAGACCCAGTACTTC. This translates into CASGHGSQETQYF.

In its sample, this clonotype was seen many times. V usage is TRBV6-1 and J usage is TRBJ1-4; D is unclear. Germline V gene data show CDR1 as MNHNS and CDR2 as SASEGT. CDR3 length: 14 amino acids. The V gene lost 7 bases and the J gene lost 0 bases, with 9 bases spanning the gap. The CDR3 nucleotides read TGTGCCAGCAAGGAGTGGGCAACTAATGAAAAACTGTTTTTT. Amino acids: CASKEWATNEKLFF.

In this sample, this clonotype turned up a few times. This sequence joins TRBV3-1 and TRBJ2-7; 8 bases are shared with TRBD2. The germline V gene has CDR1 LGHDT and CDR2 YNNKEL (reference sequence). This CDR3 is built from 15 residues. The V gene end was trimmed by 0 bases and the J gene end by 6 bases; junction bases not matched to a gene: 7. CDR3 coding DNA: TGTGCCAGCAGCCAAGATCCGGGGACTAGGAGCGAGCAGTACTTC. As protein: CASSQDPGTRSEQYF.

The chain carries TRBV12-3 or TRBV12-4 and TRBJ1-2; the D is unclear. The CDR3 covers 12 residues. Between the trimmed V and J ends, which lost 3 bases and 3 bases, there was a span of 5 bases. CDR3 residues: CASSFGDYGYTF. CDR3 coding DNA: TGTGCCAGCAGTTTTGGGGACTATGGCTACACCTTC.

This clonotype has just a few counts. The rearrangement uses TRBV11-2 and TRBJ2-3, with TRBD2 matching 8 bases. Germline V lookup: CDR1 SGHAT, CDR2 FQNNGV. The CDR3 runs to 16 residues. With V trimmed by 1 base and J by 1 base, 4 bases remained unmatched. CDR3 in DNA: TGTGCCAGCAGCTTAGGCAGCGGGAGCCGCACAGATACGCAGTATTTT. Translated, it gives CASSLGSGSRTDTQYF.

This clonotype came up many times. V is TRBV20-1 and J is TRBJ2-1; D could derive from TRBD1 or TRBD2 (5 bases each). The CDR3 is 13 residues long. From germline, CDR1 is DFQATT and CDR2 SNEGSKA (reference sequence). V was cut by 5 bases and J by 8 bases, with 16 bases left in between. CDR3 DNA: TGCAGTGCTCGAAATCCCTTGGGGGATGAGCAGTTCTTC. Translated, it gives CSARNPLGDEQFF.

This clonotype was recorded a few times. The chain uses TRBV6-6 and TRBJ1-2; 9 bases line up with TRBD1. The germline CDR1 and CDR2 sequences are MNHNY and SVGAGI (reference sequence). The V and J ends lost 6 bases and 8 bases, in that order; junction bases with no gene match: 4. The CDR3 is 12 residues long. The CDR3 region is CASSLGQGGYTF. The DNA for the CDR3 is TGTGCCAGCAGCCTCGGACAGGGGGGCTACACCTTC.

The gene calls are TRBV5-5 and TRBJ2-3; tentative D call: TRBD1 (5 bases). V lost 3 bases to trimming and J lost 3 bases, with 11 bases between them. The CDR3 is 14 residues long. CDR1 is SGHKS and CDR2 is YYEKEE in the germline V gene (reference sequence). The CDR3 DNA sequence: TGTGCCAGCAGCTGGGCAGGGATTACAGATACGCAGTATTTT. It yields the protein CASSWAGITDTQYF. Using reference TRBV5-5 and TRBJ2-3 for the parts outside the CDR3, the full variable domain is DAGVTQSPTHLIKTRGQQVTLRCSPISGHKSVSWYQQVLGQGPQFIFQYYEKEERGRGNFPDRFSARQFPNYSSELNVNALLLGDSALYLCASSWAGITDTQYFGPGTRLTVL.

The V call is TRBV20-1, the J call TRBJ1-2; 8 bases agree with TRBD1. The CDR3 sequence is 15 residues long. Germline V gene data show CDR1 as DFQATT and CDR2 as SNEGSKA (reference sequence). J was trimmed by 4 bases and V by 1 base; bases with no gene match: 8. CDR3 protein: CSARVPGGPGYGYTF. The CDR3 nucleotides read TGCAGTGCTAGAGTACCAGGGGGCCCGGGCTATGGCTACACCTTC.

J is TRBJ2-3 and V is TRBV7-6; D might be TRBD2 (5 bases). This CDR3 region has 13 residues. The V end lost 7 bases, the J end lost 4 bases, and 12 bases lay between the germline ends. The V gene's germline CDR1 is SGHVS and CDR2 FNYEAQ. Here the CDR3 DNA reads TGTGCCAGCAAAGGTCCCGGGGCAGATACGCAGTATTTT. Protein product: CASKGPGADTQYF.

The genes are TRBV2 and TRBJ1-2, with 8 bases aligning to TRBD1. Per germline, CDR1 SNHLY and CDR2 FYNNEI. The trim removed 4 bases at V and 4 bases at J, leaving 5 bases unmatched. CDR3 length equals 14 residues. The CDR3 reads CASSGDRSIYGYTF. DNA of the CDR3: TGTGCCAGCAGTGGGGACAGGAGCATCTATGGCTACACCTTC.

V usage is TRBV5-1 and J usage is TRBJ2-7; no reliable D call. The germline gives CDR1 SGHRS, CDR2 YFSETQ. The germline V and J ends were trimmed by 0 bases and 0 bases, with 10 bases remaining between them. The CDR3 is made up of 15 amino acids. As DNA, the CDR3 is TGCGCCAGCAGCTTGGAAGCAGGCTACTCCTACGAGCAGTACTTC. Translating gives CASSLEAGYSYEQYF.

The chain recombines TRBV19 with TRBJ1-1; tentative D call: TRBD1 (5 bases). CDR3 length equals 16 residues. The germline CDR1 and CDR2 sequences are LNHDA and SQIVND (reference sequence). V was shortened by 4 bases and J by 2 bases, with 17 bases between the two germline ends. The CDR3 loop is CASSTLRQSSNTEAFF. The CDR3, as DNA: TGTGCCAGTAGTACCCTACGACAGTCCTCTAACACTGAAGCTTTCTTT.

The chain couples TRBV25-1 to TRBJ1-2, with no clear D. The ends were cut back, 3 bases at V and 3 bases at J, with 14 bases in the middle. The length of the CDR3 is 15 residues. Germline values: CDR1 MGHDK, CDR2 SYGVNS. CDR3 bases: TGTGCCAGCAGTGAGTCAGTATCTGAAGACTATGGCTACACCTTC. Protein: CASSESVSEDYGYTF.